These 32 T cell receptor beta chains originate from one sample sequenced in a study of T cell repertoires in cytomegalovirus infection. TCRdb re-analysed the reads in MiXCR, keeping a single row per CDR3 protein. Here the sample spans fewer than 700,000 distinct CDR3 sequences, around 24% being singletons. What was sequenced was CD8+ T cells from PBMCs. These receptors originate from a human donor in good health (CMV status not recorded). Some clones in this sample may be carry-over from other donors' samples.

The genes are TRBV12-3 or TRBV12-4 and TRBJ2-7; 9 bases are shared with TRBD1. Trimming cost V 6 bases and J 2 bases; bases outside gene matches: 11. The CDR3 runs 16 residues. The chain's CDR3 is CASSDAGTGRPYEQYF. CDR3 nucleotides: TGTGCCAGCAGCGACGCGGGGACAGGGAGGCCCTACGAGCAGTACTTC.

In its sample, this clonotype was seen many times. The chain combines TRBV7-6 with TRBJ1-1; a weak D match, TRBD1 (5 bases). The CDR3 consists of 14 residues. Per germline, CDR1 SGHVS and CDR2 FNYEAQ. V was trimmed by 2 bases and J by 4 bases, leaving 11 bases between them. The CDR3 sequence: CASSLSLGGTEAFF. CDR3 sequence (DNA): TGTGCCAGCAGCTTATCCTTGGGGGGCACTGAAGCTTTCTTT.

This chain uses TRBV7-9 with TRBJ1-1; D gene ambiguous. Germline lookup yields CDR1 SEHNR and CDR2 FQNEAQ (reference sequence). The CDR3 loop spans 14 amino acids. Between the trimmed V and J ends, which lost 5 bases and 8 bases, there was a span of 18 bases. CDR3 nucleotides: TGTGCCAGCAGCGCCCCCGGGCAGAGCATCGAAGCTTTCTTT. Translating gives CASSAPGQSIEAFF.

This clonotype was picked up many times. The V and J genes are TRBV28 and TRBJ1-1, with D tentatively TRBD1 (6 bases). Per the germline V gene, CDR1 is MDHEN and CDR2 is SYDVKM. The CDR3 contains 16 residues. The V end lost 3 bases, the J end lost 3 bases, and 17 bases lay between the germline ends. The CDR3 DNA sequence: TGTGCCAGCAGTTTGGTCAGGGGACCATCAGACACTGAAGCTTTCTTT. Its translation is CASSLVRGPSDTEAFF.

This clonotype has a count of ten or more. V and J are TRBV7-9 and TRBJ2-3, with D perhaps matching TRBD1 (5 bases). Trimming left V 1 base short and J 3 bases short, with 11 bases between. This CDR3 spans 15 amino acids. In germline, CDR1 is SEHNR, CDR2 FQNEAQ (reference sequence). CDR3: CASSLEVGPTDTQYF. In DNA form, the CDR3 reads TGTGCCAGCAGCTTAGAGGTGGGGCCAACAGATACGCAGTATTTT. The complete variable domain, with remaining parts taken from reference TRBV7-9 and TRBJ2-3, reads DTGVSQNPRHKITKRGQNVTFRCDPISEHNRLYWYRQTLGQGPEFLTYFQNEAQLEKSRLLSDRFSAERPKGSFSTLEIQRTEQGDSAMYLCASSLEVGPTDTQYFGPGTRLTVL.

The V call is TRBV29-1, the J call TRBJ1-2; TRBD1 is a possible D gene (5 bases). Trimming took off 1 base at V and 0 bases at J, with 12 bases between the two ends. This CDR3 comprises 15 residues. The V gene's germline CDR1 is SQVTM and CDR2 ANQGSEA. The CDR3 here is CSVEVWGKANYGYTF. CDR3 coding DNA: TGCAGCGTTGAAGTGTGGGGGAAAGCTAACTATGGCTACACCTTC.

Comment on this clonotype: This may be a read error, as it is one base from a much larger clone. This sequence joins TRBV27 and TRBJ1-1; D might be TRBD1 (5 bases). V lost 9 bases and J 2 bases, leaving 13 bases between the germline ends. The length of the CDR3 is 13 residues. CDR1 is MNHEY and CDR2 is SMNVEV in the germline V gene (reference sequence). The CDR3 loop is CASRIGANTEAFF. The DNA of the CDR3 is TGTGCCAGTAGGATAGGGGCTAACACTGAAGCTTTCTTT.

This clonotype was detected many times. The chain uses TRBV28 and TRBJ2-2; D not certain. This CDR3 has 14 residues. Trimming took 3 bases from V and 6 from J, leaving 11 bases between them. The germline V gene encodes CDR1 MDHEN and CDR2 SYDVKM. The CDR3 DNA is TGTGCCAGCAGTTTCAAAAGGGTCCCCGGGGAGCTGTTTTTT. Protein product: CASSFKRVPGELFF.

This clonotype was picked up a small number of times. The J gene is TRBJ1-2, the V gene TRBV20-1; perhaps TRBD1 as D (5 bases). V lost 1 base and J 4 bases, leaving 10 bases between the germline ends. CDR3 length: 13 residues. Germline-derived CDR1 and CDR2 are DFQATT and SNEGSKA (reference sequence). DNA of the CDR3: TGCAGTGCTAGAGGACAGACTTCCTATGGCTACACCTTC. It translates to CSARGQTSYGYTF.

Only a few counts were recorded for this clonotype. This rearrangement joins TRBV7-9 to TRBJ1-1; D unclear. The CDR3 totals 13 residues. Trimming pared 6 bases from V and 4 bases from J, leaving 12 bases between. CDR1 is SEHNR and CDR2 is FQNEAQ in the germline V gene (reference sequence). The CDR3 region has the DNA TGTGCCAGCAGGCCAAGGTATGGCACTGAAGCTTTCTTT. Amino acid sequence: CASRPRYGTEAFF. The full variable domain, its missing parts supplied by reference TRBV7-9 and TRBJ1-1, is DTGVSQNPRHKITKRGQNVTFRCDPISEHNRLYWYRQTLGQGPEFLTYFQNEAQLEKSRLLSDRFSAERPKGSFSTLEIQRTEQGDSAMYLCASRPRYGTEAFFGQGTRLTVV.

This clonotype was recorded at least ten times. The chain carries TRBV7-2 and TRBJ2-1, with 11 positions matching TRBD2. With V trimmed by 5 bases and J by 7 bases, 13 bases remained unmatched. CDR1 is SGHTA and CDR2 is FQGNSA in the germline V gene. The CDR3 runs to 17 residues. The CDR3 nucleotides are TGTGCCAGCAGCCTGCGACTAGCGGGGTACCTCGGGAATGAGCAGTTCTTC. Protein: CASSLRLAGYLGNEQFF.

This clonotype was seen many times. The chain uses TRBV7-6 and TRBJ2-2; D is uncertain. Germline CDR1 and CDR2: SGHVS and FNYEAQ. The CDR3 runs to 13 residues. V shed 2 bases and J shed 4 bases, with 5 bases lying between them. This CDR3 is CASSLKPTGELFF. For the CDR3, the DNA is TGTGCCAGCAGCTTAAAGCCCACCGGGGAGCTGTTTTTT. Supplemented by reference TRBV7-6 and TRBJ2-2, the full variable domain reads GAGVSQSPRYKVTKRGQDVALRCDPISGHVSLYWYRQALGQGPEFLTYFNYEAQQDKSGLPNDRFSAERPEGSISTLTIQRTEQRDSAMYRCASSLKPTGELFFGEGSRLTVL.

This clonotype has just a few counts. The chain employs TRBV20-1 and TRBJ2-3; 7 bases align to TRBD2. Germline CDR1 reads DFQATT; CDR2 reads SNEGSKA (reference sequence). The CDR3 contains 16 residues. V lost 7 bases, J lost 2 bases, and 15 bases stayed unmatched. CDR3 loop: CSVLPGTTLFTDTQYF. In DNA form, the CDR3 reads TGCAGTGTTTTACCCGGGACTACCCTATTCACAGATACGCAGTATTTT.

This clonotype was seen many times. This sequence joins TRBV28 and TRBJ2-7; D is unresolved. The CDR3 is 14 amino acids. Trimming cost V 6 bases and J 0 bases, with 12 bases left between them. CDR1 and CDR2 from the germline V gene are MDHEN and SYDVKM. The DNA for the CDR3 is TGTGCCAGCAGCCCTGGGGATAGCTCCTACGAGCAGTACTTC. Residues: CASSPGDSSYEQYF.

This clonotype occurred a few times. This chain links TRBV7-6 with TRBJ2-7; unclear D gene. CDR3 length equals 13 residues. The ends were cut back, 5 bases at V and 1 base at J, with 9 bases in the middle. The germline V gene encodes CDR1 SGHVS and CDR2 FNYEAQ. CDR3 loop: CASSMDGSYEQYV. CDR3 sequence (DNA): TGTGCCAGCAGCATGGACGGTTCCTACGAGCAGTACGTC.

The rearrangement joins TRBV29-1 to TRBJ1-2; tentatively, D is TRBD1 (5 bases). The CDR3 length is 11 residues. The germline V gene encodes CDR1 SQVTM and CDR2 ANQGSEA. With 8 bases removed from V and 8 bases from J, the gap between germline ends came to 15 bases. The CDR3, as DNA: TGCAGCTCGAGGGGCCTCCGAGGCTACACCTTC. It encodes CSSRGLRGYTF.

In the case of this clonotype: A read error may explain this, as a much larger clone is one base away. CDR3 sequence (DNA): TGTCCCAGCAGAACAAACAGGGGAACAGCTGAAGCTTTCTTT. Its protein is CPSRTNRGTAEAFF. This rearrangement joins TRBV7-9 to TRBJ1-1; TRBD1 matches 7 bases. Germline CDR1 is SEHNR and CDR2 is FQNEAQ (reference sequence). The CDR3 runs to 14 residues.

The V gene is TRBV20-1, the J gene TRBJ1-1; 9 bases match TRBD1. CDR3 length: 13 residues. Germline-derived CDR1 and CDR2 are DFQATT and SNEGSKA (reference sequence). With 5 bases clipped from V and 1 base from J, the junction kept 2 bases outside the gene matches. The CDR3 coding sequence is TGCAGTGCTTTGGACAGGGGGAACACTGAAGCTTTCTTT. Residues: CSALDRGNTEAFF.

The rearrangement uses TRBV6-2 or TRBV6-3 and TRBJ2-3; 10 bases agree with TRBD2. After removal of 1 base from V and 0 bases from J, the junction contained 19 bases not matched to a gene. The germline CDR1 and CDR2 sequences are MNHEY and SVGEGT. The CDR3 covers 22 residues. The CDR3 region is CASSYFPPGTSDGGVSTDTQYF. As DNA, the CDR3 is TGTGCCAGCAGTTACTTCCCCCCCGGGACTAGCGATGGCGGTGTCAGCACAGATACGCAGTATTTT.

CDR3 bases: TGTGCCAGCAGCCCGCCCGTCTGGGAGCTGTTTTTT. This encodes CASSPPVWELFF. The chain recombines TRBV7-9 with TRBJ2-2; D is unresolved. This CDR3 has 12 amino acids. Trimming shortened V by 5 bases and J by 9 bases, and 10 bases separated the two germline ends. Germline V gene data show CDR1 as SEHNR and CDR2 as FQNEAQ (reference sequence).

V usage is TRBV7-9 and J usage is TRBJ1-6; perhaps TRBD1 as D (6 bases). V was shortened by 4 bases and J by 7 bases, with 20 bases between the two germline ends. The CDR3 sequence is 17 residues long. The germline V gene has CDR1 SEHNR and CDR2 FQNEAQ (reference sequence). The CDR3 DNA reads TGTGCCAGCAGCTCCGGACAGAGGGCTAGGGGCAATTCACCCCTCCACTTT. This sequence encodes CASSSGQRARGNSPLHF.

This clonotype showed up just a few times. J is TRBJ1-1 and V is TRBV6-2 or TRBV6-3, with TRBD1 as a possible D gene (5 bases). Trimming left V 3 bases short and J 0 bases short, with 11 bases between. From germline, CDR1 is MNHEY and CDR2 SVGEGT. This CDR3 comprises 15 residues. The CDR3 DNA reads TGTGCCAGCAGTTATCTAGAGGACATGAACACTGAAGCTTTCTTT. It translates to CASSYLEDMNTEAFF.

This clonotype was seen many times. J is TRBJ2-5 and V is TRBV7-2, with D possibly being TRBD2 (6 bases). Between the trimmed V and J ends, which lost 4 bases and 3 bases, there was a span of 15 bases. This CDR3 contains 15 residues. Germline-derived CDR1 and CDR2 are SGHTA and FQGNSA. This CDR3 is CASSSEGVREETQYF. In nucleotides, the CDR3 is TGTGCCAGCAGCTCGGAGGGCGTTAGGGAAGAGACCCAGTACTTC.

This clonotype has a handful of counts. The chain uses TRBV5-1 and TRBJ1-1; a weak D match, TRBD1 (5 bases). CDR3 size: 15 residues. The germline V gene encodes CDR1 SGHRS and CDR2 YFSETQ. The V end was cut by 4 bases, the J end by 3 bases, with 16 bases between. The chain's CDR3 is CASSPGGGAYTEAFF. CDR3 DNA sequence: TGCGCCAGCAGCCCGGGCGGAGGGGCCTACACTGAAGCTTTCTTT.

This clonotype appeared many times. The rearrangement links TRBV7-2 to TRBJ2-7, with D possibly being TRBD1 (5 bases). The germline gives CDR1 SGHTA, CDR2 FQGNSA. With 1 base removed from V and 5 bases from J, the gap between germline ends came to 12 bases. The CDR3 length is 14 residues. This CDR3 reads CASSLGRTWDEQYF. The CDR3 DNA follows: TGTGCCAGCAGCTTAGGAAGGACATGGGACGAGCAGTACTTC.

On this clonotype: Relative to the germline gene, one junction end is altered; a read error may explain this. The chain recombines TRBV11-1 with TRBJ1-1; D not certain. The CDR3 has 13 residues. Germline loops: CDR1 SGHAT, CDR2 FQDESV (reference sequence). CDR3 in DNA: TGTGCCAGCAGCTTTGGGTCGAACACTGAAGATTTCTTT. This codes for CASSFGSNTEDFF.

J is TRBJ2-1 and V is TRBV27, with 12 bases fitting TRBD2. This CDR3 has 16 amino acids. Germline CDR1 MNHEY, CDR2 SMNVEV (reference sequence). The ends lost 4 bases at V and 7 bases at J; junction bases unmatched: 8. The CDR3 region has the DNA TGTGCCAGCAGTTCGACTAGCGGGGGCGGAAATAATGAGCAGTTCTTC. Protein sequence: CASSSTSGGGNNEQFF.

There are many counts of this clonotype. The V call is TRBV7-9, the J call TRBJ2-3; D is undetermined. V shed 3 bases and J shed 6 bases, with 13 bases lying between them. The CDR3 sequence is 14 residues long. The germline gives CDR1 SEHNR, CDR2 FQNEAQ (reference sequence). The CDR3 spells CASSFLAIVDTQYF. The CDR3 bases are TGTGCCAGCAGCTTTTTAGCTATCGTGGATACGCAGTATTTT.

The V gene is TRBV6-2 or TRBV6-3, the J gene TRBJ1-1, with a tentative D call TRBD1 (5 bases). The V gene lost 5 bases and the J gene lost 7 bases, with 17 bases spanning the gap. This CDR3 contains 14 residues. Per the germline V gene, CDR1 is MNHEY and CDR2 is SVGEGT. CDR3 sequence: CASSTEGHHLEAFF. Written as DNA, the CDR3 is TGTGCCAGCAGTACCGAAGGACACCATCTTGAAGCTTTCTTT.

This rearrangement joins TRBV28 to TRBJ1-2, with D tentatively TRBD1 (6 bases). Germline V gene data show CDR1 as MDHEN and CDR2 as SYDVKM. Trimming left V 4 bases short and J 4 bases short, with 13 bases between. The CDR3 runs to 14 residues. The CDR3 loop is CASSSDRSPYGYTF. The CDR3 nucleotides read TGTGCCAGCAGTTCGGACAGATCCCCCTATGGCTACACCTTC.

CDR3 sequence: CASSQDSVGPHPYEQYF. The CDR3 coding sequence is TGTGCCAGCAGCCAAGATTCGGTAGGGCCCCACCCTTACGAGCAGTACTTC. The chain links TRBV14 to TRBJ2-7; D unresolved. Germline-derived CDR1 and CDR2 are SGHDN and FVKESK. Trimming took 0 bases from V and 4 from J, leaving 19 bases between them. The CDR3 sequence is 17 residues long.

The CDR3 loop reads CASSQGIRGELFF. The DNA for the CDR3 is TGTGCCAGCAGTCAGGGTATACGCGGGGAGCTGTTTTTT. The rearrangement joins TRBV6-2 or TRBV6-3 to TRBJ2-2; a possible D gene is TRBD1 (5 bases). Germline V CDR1 and CDR2: MNHEY, SVGEGT. This CDR3 region has 13 residues. V lost 5 bases and J lost 7, with 11 bases in between.